The clone carrying this TCR beta chain was recorded a few times. Its antigen is currently unknown. The data stem from a study of blood T cells in healthy people across ages. Study results and caveats: The unknown donor CMV status may have confounded expanded clonotype changes.

V lost 6 bases and J lost 8, with 17 bases in between. Germline CDR1 and CDR2: MNHEY and SVGEGT. The CDR3 loop spans 14 amino acids. The use of a sample-barcoded 5' primer and a J-beta primer mix characterized a second PCR of about 7 to 12 cycles. A single record per CDR3 protein comes from TCRdb applying MiXCR to the 5' RACE reads. Here the sample spans fewer than 2 million distinct CDR3 sequences, 39% being singletons. Sequencing input: blood. The clonotype comes from a human donor in good health. The V gene is TRBV6-2 or TRBV6-3, the J gene TRBJ2-1; a possible D gene is TRBD1 (5 bases). CDR3 sequence: CASRPNHRSDEQFF. CDR3 in DNA: TGTGCCAGCAGACCGAACCACAGGTCCGATGAGCAGTTCTTC.